The entry that follows covers one TCR beta chain sequence. Original data processing: Amplification of reference gene primers was used by the study to estimate nucleated cell counts. Sequenced by immunoSEQ multiplex PCR; TCRdb stores in-frame clones only, minus some. The V and J calls and clone size come from that table; D and trimming were worked out from the DNA. Of 250,000 to 350,000 clones in the sample, approximately 90% were seen once. The data belong to a study of blood T cell repertoires in COVID-19. The CDR3 is made up of 16 amino acids. Germline V gives CDR1 LNHDA, CDR2 SQIVND (reference sequence). V lost 2 bases, J lost 4 bases, and 17 bases lay in between. Symptom resolution, clearance, or two negative PCRs marked donors in Cohort 3 as recovered.

The chain links TRBV19 to TRBJ1-1, with D unclear. This sequence was found in a young woman who had recovered from COVID-19. The sequenced sample consisted of PBMCs or T cells enriched from blood (not recorded which). CDR3 region: CASSIRTHGGSTEAFF. The CDR3 coding sequence is TGTGCCAGTAGTATACGGACTCACGGAGGGTCCACTGAAGCTTTCTTT.